This T cell receptor (beta chain) originates from a study of cytomegalovirus exposure and HLA in healthy donors. Amplification used 60 Vbeta primers and 13 Jbeta primers. TCRdb keeps only in-frame clones here, not all; method: immunoSEQ multiplex PCR. The table lists just over 80,000 clones. The TCR was taken from a woman aged 25 to 39 in good health and CMV-seronegative. What was sequenced was PBMCs.

In DNA form, the CDR3 reads TGTGCCAGCAGTTTCCAGGGTGGAGCTAACTATGGCTACACCTTC. It yields the protein CASSFQGGANYGYTF. The gene calls are TRBV6-5 and TRBJ1-2; the D gene is possibly TRBD1 (5 bases). The CDR3 contains 15 residues. The V end lost 4 bases, the J end lost 0 bases, and 12 bases lay between the germline ends. Germline V gene sequence: CDR1 MNHEY, CDR2 SVGAGI.